Below, one T cell receptor (beta chain) is given with its context. The entry originates in a study of blood T cell repertoires in COVID-19. Turning to the study itself: Sites in the United States, Italy and Spain provided acute and convalescent COVID-19 samples. PBMCs, B-cell-depleted T cells, or T cells provided the cDNA or gDNA that made up the material.

The table came from immunoSEQ multiplex PCR; TCRdb's copy has only in-frame clones and leaves some out. Here the sample spans fewer than 350,000 clones, 81% being singletons. V gave up 0 bases and J gave up 3 bases, with 11 bases separating them. The CDR3 consists of 14 residues. The germline V gene has CDR1 GTSNPN and CDR2 SVGIG (reference sequence). This sequence originates from a woman aged 60 to 75 with active or convalescent COVID-19. The V gene is TRBV30, the J gene TRBJ1-2; D may be TRBD1 (6 bases). Source material: peripheral blood. CDR3 DNA sequence: TGTGCCTGGAGTGTCACAGGGAAGGACTATGGCTACACCTTC. Its protein is CAWSVTGKDYGYTF.